This T cell receptor beta chain was recovered during a study of blood T cells in healthy people across ages. With a J-beta primer mix and a sample-barcoded 5' primer, a second PCR ran about 6 to 11 cycles. A single record per CDR3 protein comes from TCRdb applying MiXCR to the 5' RACE reads. This table has 600,000 to 800,000 distinct CDR3 sequences, over 40% appearing once. Germline values: CDR1 LGHDT, CDR2 YNNKEL (reference sequence). This CDR3 contains 13 residues. V was clipped by 1 base and J by 8 bases, with 11 bases between them. The TCR originated in a woman older than 75 in good health. V usage is TRBV3-1 and J usage is TRBJ1-2; no clear D gene. The specimen sequenced was blood. Here the CDR3 DNA reads TGTGCCAGCAGCCAAGGGGCACCCCGGGGCTACACCTTC. Translation: CASSQGAPRGYTF.